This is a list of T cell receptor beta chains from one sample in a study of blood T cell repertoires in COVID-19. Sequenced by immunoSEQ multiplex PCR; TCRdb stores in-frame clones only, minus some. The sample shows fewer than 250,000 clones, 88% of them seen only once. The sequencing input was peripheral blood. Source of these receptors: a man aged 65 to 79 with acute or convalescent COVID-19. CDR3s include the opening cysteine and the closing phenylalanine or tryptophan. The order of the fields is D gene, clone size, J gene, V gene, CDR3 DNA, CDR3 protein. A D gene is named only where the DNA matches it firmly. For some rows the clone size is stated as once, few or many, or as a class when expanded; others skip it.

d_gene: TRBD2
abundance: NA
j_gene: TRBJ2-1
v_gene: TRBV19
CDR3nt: TGTGCCAGTAGTCACGGCACTAGCGGGAGTGATGAGCAGTTCTTC
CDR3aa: CASSHGTSGSDEQFF

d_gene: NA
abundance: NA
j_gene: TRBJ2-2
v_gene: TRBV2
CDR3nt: TGTGCCAGCAGTGAATTGCAGGGGAACACCGGGGAGCTGTTTTTT
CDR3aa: CASSELQGNTGELFF

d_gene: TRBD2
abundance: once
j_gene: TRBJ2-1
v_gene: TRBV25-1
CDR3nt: TGTGCCAGCAGAGAAGCGGGAGGAGGTAATGAGCAGTTCTTC
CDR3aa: CASREAGGGNEQFF

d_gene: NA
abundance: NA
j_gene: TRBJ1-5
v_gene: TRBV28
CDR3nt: TGTGCCAGCAGTACTGGACAGAGACAGCATTTT
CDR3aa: CASSTGQRQHF

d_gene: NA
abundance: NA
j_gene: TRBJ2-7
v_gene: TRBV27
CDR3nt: TGTGCCAGCAGTTTCGGGGTGGGTTCCTACGAGCAGTACTTC
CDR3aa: CASSFGVGSYEQYF

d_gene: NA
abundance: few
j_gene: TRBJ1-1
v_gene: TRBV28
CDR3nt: TGTGCCAGCATTTCGACTCCGGGACAAGAGAGAATGAACACTGAAGCTTTCTTT
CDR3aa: CASISTPGQERMNTEAFF

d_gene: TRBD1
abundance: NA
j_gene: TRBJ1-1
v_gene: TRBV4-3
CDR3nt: TGCGCCAGCAGCCAGAATCTTCCGGGACAGGGGAACACTGAAGCTTTCTTT
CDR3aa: CASSQNLPGQGNTEAFF

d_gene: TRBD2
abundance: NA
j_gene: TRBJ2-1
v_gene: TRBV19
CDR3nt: TGTGCCAGTAGAAATGTAGCGGGATCCTACAATGAGCAGTTCTTC
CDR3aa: CASRNVAGSYNEQFF

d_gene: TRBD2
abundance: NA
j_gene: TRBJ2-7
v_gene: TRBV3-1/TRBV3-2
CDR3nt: TGTGCCAGCAGCCAAGTAGCGGGCTACGAGCAGTACTTC
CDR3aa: CASSQVAGYEQYF

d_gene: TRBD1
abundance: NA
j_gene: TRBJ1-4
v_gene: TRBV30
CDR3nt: TGTGCCTGGAGTGGGACAGGGAGAGAAAAACTGTTTTTT
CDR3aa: CAWSGTGREKLFF

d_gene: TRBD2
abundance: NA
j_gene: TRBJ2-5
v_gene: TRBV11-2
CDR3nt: TGTGCCAGCAGCTTAGTAATCGGGGGGAGGGAGACCCAGTACTTC
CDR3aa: CASSLVIGGRETQYF

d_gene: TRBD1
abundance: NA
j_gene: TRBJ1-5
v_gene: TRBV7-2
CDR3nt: TGTGCCAGCAGCTTAAGGGACAGGGGCGGGGGTCAGCCCCAGCATTTT
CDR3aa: CASSLRDRGGGQPQHF

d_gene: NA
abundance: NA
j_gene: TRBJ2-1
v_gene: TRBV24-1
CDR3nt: TGTGCCACCAGCGAGCGAAATGAGCAGTTCTTC
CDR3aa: CATSERNEQFF

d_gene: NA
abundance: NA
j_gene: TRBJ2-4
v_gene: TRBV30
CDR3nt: TGTGCCTGGAGTGTGGCTGGAAACATTCAGTACTTC
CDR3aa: CAWSVAGNIQYF

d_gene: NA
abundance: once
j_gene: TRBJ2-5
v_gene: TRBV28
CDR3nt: TGTGCCAGCAGTTTGGGTCAGGGGGGCCGAGAGACCCAGTACTTC
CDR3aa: CASSLGQGGRETQYF

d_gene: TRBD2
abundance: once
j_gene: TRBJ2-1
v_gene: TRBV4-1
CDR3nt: TGCGCCAGCAGCCAAGTCTACAGGACTAGCAATGAGCAGTTCTTC
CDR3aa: CASSQVYRTSNEQFF

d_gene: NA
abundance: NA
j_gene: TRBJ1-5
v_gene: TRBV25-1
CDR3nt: TGTGCCAGCACGGCCCAGGGCAATCAGCCCCAGCATTTT
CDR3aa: CASTAQGNQPQHF

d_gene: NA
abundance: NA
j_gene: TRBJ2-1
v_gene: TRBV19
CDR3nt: TGTGCCAGTAGTATAGATCGAGGAAGTGAGCAGTTCTTC
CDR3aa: CASSIDRGSEQFF

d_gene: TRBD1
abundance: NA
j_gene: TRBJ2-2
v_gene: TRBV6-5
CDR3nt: TGTGCCAGCAGCCTAAGGGGGCAAAACACCGGGGAGCTGTTTTTT
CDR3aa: CASSLRGQNTGELFF

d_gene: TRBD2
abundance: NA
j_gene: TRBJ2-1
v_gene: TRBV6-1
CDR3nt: TGTGCCAGCAGTGAAGTCTTACTAGCGGGAGCGGGTGAGCAGTTCTTC
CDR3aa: CASSEVLLAGAGEQFF

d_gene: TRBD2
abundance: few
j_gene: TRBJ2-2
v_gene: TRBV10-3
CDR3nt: TGTGCCATCAGTGCCCCTAGCGGGGTCACCGGGGAGCTGTTTTTT
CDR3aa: CAISAPSGVTGELFF

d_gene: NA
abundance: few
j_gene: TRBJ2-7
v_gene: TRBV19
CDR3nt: TGTGCCAGTAGTATCGCACAGAACTCCTACGAGCAGTACTTC
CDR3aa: CASSIAQNSYEQYF

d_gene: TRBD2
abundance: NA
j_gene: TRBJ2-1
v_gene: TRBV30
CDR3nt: TGTGCCTGGAGTCACGGGACTAGCGGGATCAATGAGCAGTTCTTC
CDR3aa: CAWSHGTSGINEQFF

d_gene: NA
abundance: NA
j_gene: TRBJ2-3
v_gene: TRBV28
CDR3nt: TGTGCCAGCAGCCTTCCAGGTCAGGCCTCCAGCACAGATACGCAGTATTTT
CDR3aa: CASSLPGQASSTDTQYF

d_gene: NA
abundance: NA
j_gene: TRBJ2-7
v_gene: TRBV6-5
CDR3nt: TGTGCCAGCAGTACCGCCGCTGCGGGATTCGGCGAGCAGTACTTC
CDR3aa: CASSTAAAGFGEQYF

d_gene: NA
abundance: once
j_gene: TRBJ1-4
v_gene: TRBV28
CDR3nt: TGTGCCAGCTCCCTCAGCAGGGGAAATGAAAAACTGTTTTTT
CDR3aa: CASSLSRGNEKLFF

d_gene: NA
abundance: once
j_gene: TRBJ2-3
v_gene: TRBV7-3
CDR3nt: TGTGCCAGCAGCTTAATGCCTAGCGTGGTGGGTGATACGCAGTATTTT
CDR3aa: CASSLMPSVVGDTQYF

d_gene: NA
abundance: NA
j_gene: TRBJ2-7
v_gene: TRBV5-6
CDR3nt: TGTGCCAGCAGCCCCACGGCAGGGAGGTCCTACGAGCAGTACTTC
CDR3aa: CASSPTAGRSYEQYF

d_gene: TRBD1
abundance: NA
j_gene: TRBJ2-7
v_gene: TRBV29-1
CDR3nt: TGCAGCGTTGCGGGTGGGACAGGGGCCTACGAGCAGTACTTC
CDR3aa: CSVAGGTGAYEQYF

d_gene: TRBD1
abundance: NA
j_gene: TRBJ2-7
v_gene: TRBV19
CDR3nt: TGTGCCAGTAGTATAGGGCAGGGGGCATGGCAGTACTTC
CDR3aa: CASSIGQGAWQYF

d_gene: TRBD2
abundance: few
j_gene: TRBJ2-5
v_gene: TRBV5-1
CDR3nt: TGCGCCAGCACCCTGTGGGGGGGAAATCCCCAAGAGACCCAGTACTTC
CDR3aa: CASTLWGGNPQETQYF

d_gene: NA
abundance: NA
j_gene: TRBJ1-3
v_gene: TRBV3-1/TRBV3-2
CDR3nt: TGTGCCAGCAGCCAAGCCCAGGACAGTCTCTCTGGAAACACCATATATTTT
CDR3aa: CASSQAQDSLSGNTIYF

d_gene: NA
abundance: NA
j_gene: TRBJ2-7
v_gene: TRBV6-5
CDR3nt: TGTGCCAGCAGTTACGGGGGGACCTACGAGCAGTACTTC
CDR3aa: CASSYGGTYEQYF

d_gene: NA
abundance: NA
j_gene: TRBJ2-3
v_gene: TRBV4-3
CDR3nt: TGCGCCAGCAGCCAAGAGCGCGGAACTAGCACAGATACGCAGTATTTT
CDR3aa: CASSQERGTSTDTQYF

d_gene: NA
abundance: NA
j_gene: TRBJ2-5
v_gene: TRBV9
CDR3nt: TGTGCCAGCAGCGTAGCTTCTAGCCGGTGGGAGACCCAGTACTTC
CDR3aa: CASSVASSRWETQYF

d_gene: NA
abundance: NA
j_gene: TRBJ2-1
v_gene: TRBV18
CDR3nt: TGTGCCAGCTCGCTGGACACCAACAATGAGCAGTTCTTC
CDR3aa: CASSLDTNNEQFF

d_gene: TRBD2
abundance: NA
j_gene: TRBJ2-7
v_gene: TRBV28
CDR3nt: TGTGCCAGCAGTCCCCGGACTAGCGGGAGTTACGAGCAGTACTTC
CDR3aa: CASSPRTSGSYEQYF